The rows below give T cell receptor beta chains drawn from one sample of a study of T cells after yellow fever vaccination. TCRdb independently ran MiXCR on the 5' RACE reads; one entry per CDR3 protein. This sample has about 150,000 distinct CDR3 sequences, with approximately 6% found just once. This material consisted of CD4+ T cells sorted from PBMCs, taken on the day of the first yellow fever vaccination. These receptors originate from a man aged 18 to 30 who received the YFV17D yellow fever vaccine. Both conserved end residues are part of each CDR3.

CDR3	length	J	V
CASSSEQTDYGYTF	14	TRBJ1-2	TRBV7-2
CASSLGGGATEAFF	14	TRBJ1-1	TRBV5-1
CASSQGGGILWGYTF	15	TRBJ1-2	TRBV4-3
CASSLVVRLAGADTQYF	17	TRBJ2-3	TRBV5-1
CASRSSPGRENTEAFF	16	TRBJ1-1	TRBV27
CASSANSGGRGSTDTQYF	18	TRBJ2-3	TRBV7-8
CSAGGTPSSYNEQFF	15	TRBJ2-1	TRBV20-1
CASSQDRALLPQHF	14	TRBJ1-5	TRBV18
CATGGGGVTDTQYF	14	TRBJ2-3	TRBV5-1
CASSPPSRNTEAFF	14	TRBJ1-1	TRBV18
CASSLGGYNYNEQFF	15	TRBJ2-1	TRBV7-2
CSCAHRGRPYGYTF	14	TRBJ1-2	TRBV20-1
CASSPNTGADQPQHF	15	TRBJ1-5	TRBV5-1
CASRLAGLETQYF	13	TRBJ2-5	TRBV10-2
CASSLTGGFYYGYTF	15	TRBJ1-2	TRBV27
CASSKGGESYNEQFF	15	TRBJ2-1	TRBV12-3/TRBV12-4
CASSPPGTGESVFF	14	TRBJ1-4	TRBV7-8
CASSLIPDTDTQYF	14	TRBJ2-3	TRBV5-1
CASSLQAPVAAFF	13	TRBJ1-1	TRBV12-3/TRBV12-4
CASSVVRGEQFF	12	TRBJ2-1	TRBV9
CASSYQRGDGYTF	13	TRBJ1-2	TRBV6-5
CASSEDRNIQYF	12	TRBJ2-4	TRBV2
CAWHRDRATTLHF	13	TRBJ1-6	TRBV30
CASSVIGQNGANVLTF	16	TRBJ2-6	TRBV28
CASSRSGNMGEKLFF	15	TRBJ1-4	TRBV12-3/TRBV12-4